This TCR beta chain is drawn from a study of cytomegalovirus exposure and HLA in healthy donors. Both 60 Vbeta primers and 13 Jbeta primers went into the PCR. Clones were sequenced by immunoSEQ multiplex PCR, and TCRdb holds only the in-frame ones, with some missing. This sample's table reports over 40,000 clones. Note on this clone: Its specificity is not known.

Study results and caveats: The later analysis indicated that the majority of CMV-associated TCR beta chains appeared HLA-restricted.

V trimming: 1 base; J trimming: 3 bases; junction bases outside the gene matches: 5. In germline, CDR1 is SNHLY, CDR2 FYNNEI. CDR3 length: 16 amino acids. The sequencing input was PBMCs. This sequence joins TRBV2 and TRBJ2-7, with TRBD1 matching 11 bases. The origin of this receptor is a man under 40 in good health and CMV-seronegative. In nucleotides, the CDR3 is TGTGCCAGCAGTGAAGGCGGGACAGGGGGTTACTACGAGCAGTACTTC. Amino acids: CASSEGGTGGYYEQYF.